Here is one T cell receptor beta chain with its context. This sample was included in a study of blood T cell repertoires in COVID-19. The repertoire was sequenced with immunoSEQ multiplex PCR; TCRdb's copy has only in-frame clones and lacks some. The table lists about 370,000 clones, 89% of them singletons. The sample taken for sequencing was peripheral blood. This TCR came from a woman aged 30 to 39 with COVID-19, enrolled during active disease.

The CDR3 here is CASSLFGGALLTGDTEAFF. In nucleotides, the CDR3 is TGTGCCAGCAGTTTATTTGGTGGGGCATTACTCACAGGGGACACTGAAGCTTTCTTT. V gene TRBV28 combines with J gene TRBJ1-1, with 7 bases that match TRBD1. The trim removed 1 base at V and 3 bases at J, leaving 17 bases unmatched. This CDR3 spans 19 amino acids. Germline CDR1 is MDHEN and CDR2 is SYDVKM.